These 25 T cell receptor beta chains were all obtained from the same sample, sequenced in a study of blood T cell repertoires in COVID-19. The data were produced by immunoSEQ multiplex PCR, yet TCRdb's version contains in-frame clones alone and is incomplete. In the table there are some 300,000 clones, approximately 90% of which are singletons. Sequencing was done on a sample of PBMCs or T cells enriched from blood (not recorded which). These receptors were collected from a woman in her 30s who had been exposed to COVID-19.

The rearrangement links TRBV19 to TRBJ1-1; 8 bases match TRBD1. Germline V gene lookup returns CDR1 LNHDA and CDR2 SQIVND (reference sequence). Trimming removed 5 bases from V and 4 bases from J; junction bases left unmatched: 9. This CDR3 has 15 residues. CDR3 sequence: CASSSRTGSGTEAFF. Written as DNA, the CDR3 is TGTGCCAGTAGTTCACGGACAGGGTCGGGCACTGAAGCTTTCTTT.

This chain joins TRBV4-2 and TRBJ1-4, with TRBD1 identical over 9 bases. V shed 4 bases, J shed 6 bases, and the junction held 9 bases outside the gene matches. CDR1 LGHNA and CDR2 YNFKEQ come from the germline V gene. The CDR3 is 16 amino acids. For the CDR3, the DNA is TGTGCCAGCAGCCCAGGGACAGGGATAAGCTATGAAAAACTGTTTTTT. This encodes CASSPGTGISYEKLFF.

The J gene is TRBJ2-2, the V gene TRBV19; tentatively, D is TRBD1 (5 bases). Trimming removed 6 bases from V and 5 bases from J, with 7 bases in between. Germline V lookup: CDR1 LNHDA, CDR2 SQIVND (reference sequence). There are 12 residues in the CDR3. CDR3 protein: CASSRQTGELFF. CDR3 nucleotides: TGTGCCAGTAGCAGACAGACCGGGGAGCTGTTTTTT. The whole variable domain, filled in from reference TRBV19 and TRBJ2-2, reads DGGITQSPKYLFRKEGQNVTLSCEQNLNHDAMYWYRQDPGQGLRLIYYSQIVNDFQKGDIAEGYSVSREKKESFPLTVTSAQKNPTAFYLCASSRQTGELFFGEGSRLTVL.

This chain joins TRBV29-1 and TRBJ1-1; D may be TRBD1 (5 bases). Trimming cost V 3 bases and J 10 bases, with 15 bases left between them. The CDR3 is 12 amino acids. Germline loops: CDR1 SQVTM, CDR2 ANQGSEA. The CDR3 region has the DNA TGCAGCGTTGACACTTCGGCGGGACCAGCTTTCTTT. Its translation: CSVDTSAGPAFF. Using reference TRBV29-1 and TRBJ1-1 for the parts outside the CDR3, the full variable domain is SAVISQKPSRDICQRGTSLTIQCQVDSQVTMMFWYRQQPGQSLTLIATANQGSEATYESGFVIDKFPISRPNLTFSTLTVSNMSPEDSSIYLCSVDTSAGPAFFGQGTRLTVV.

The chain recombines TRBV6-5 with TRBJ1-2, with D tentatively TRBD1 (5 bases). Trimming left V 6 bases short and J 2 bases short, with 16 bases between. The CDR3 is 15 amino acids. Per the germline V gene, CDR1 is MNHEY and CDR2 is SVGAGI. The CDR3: CASSPLIQENYGYTF. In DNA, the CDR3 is TGTGCCAGCAGCCCCCTAATACAGGAGAACTATGGCTACACCTTC.

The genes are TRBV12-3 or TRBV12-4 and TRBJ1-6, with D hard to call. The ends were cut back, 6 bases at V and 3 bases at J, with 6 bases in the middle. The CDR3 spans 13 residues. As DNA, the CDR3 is TGTGCCAGCAGACTTCTCTATAATTCACCCCTCCACTTT. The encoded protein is CASRLLYNSPLHF.

In nucleotides, the CDR3 is TGTGCCAGCAGTACCCCAGGGACCTACGAGCAGTACTTC. This translates into CASSTPGTYEQYF. This chain uses TRBV28 with TRBJ2-7; D is perhaps TRBD1 (5 bases). Between the trimmed V and J ends, which lost 5 bases and 2 bases, there was a span of 10 bases. The CDR3 has 13 amino acids. Germline V gives CDR1 MDHEN, CDR2 SYDVKM.

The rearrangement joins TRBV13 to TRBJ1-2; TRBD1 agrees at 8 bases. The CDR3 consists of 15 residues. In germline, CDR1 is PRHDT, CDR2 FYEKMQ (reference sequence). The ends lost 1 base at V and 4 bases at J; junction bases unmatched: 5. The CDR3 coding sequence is TGTGCCAGCAGCTTAGAAGGGACAGGTCCCTATGGCTACACCTTC. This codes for CASSLEGTGPYGYTF.

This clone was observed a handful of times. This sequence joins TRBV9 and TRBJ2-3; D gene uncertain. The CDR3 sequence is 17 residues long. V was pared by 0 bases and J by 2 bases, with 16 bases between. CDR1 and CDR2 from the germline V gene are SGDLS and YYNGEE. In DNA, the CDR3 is TGTGCCAGCAGCGTAGGTTATCAGTCCGGGTTCACAGATACGCAGTATTTT. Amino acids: CASSVGYQSGFTDTQYF.

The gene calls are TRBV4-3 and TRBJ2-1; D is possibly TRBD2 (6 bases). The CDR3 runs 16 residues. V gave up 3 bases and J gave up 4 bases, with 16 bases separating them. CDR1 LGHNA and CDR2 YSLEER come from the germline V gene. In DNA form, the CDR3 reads TGCGCCAGCAGCCAGATTCTGGGGGGACCATACAATGAGCAGTTCTTC. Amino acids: CASSQILGGPYNEQFF.

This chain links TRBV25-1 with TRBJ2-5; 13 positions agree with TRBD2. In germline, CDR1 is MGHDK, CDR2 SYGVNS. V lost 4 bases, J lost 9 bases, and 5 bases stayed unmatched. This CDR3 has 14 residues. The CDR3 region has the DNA TGTGCCAGCAGTGCATGGACTAGCGGGGGTGCCCAGTACTTC. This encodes CASSAWTSGGAQYF.

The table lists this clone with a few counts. The CDR3 DNA reads as TGTGCCAGCAGTGAGGACAGGGAAAGCGAGCAGTACTTC. Translation gives CASSEDRESEQYF. V and J are TRBV2 and TRBJ2-7; 8 bases align to TRBD1. V lost 3 bases to trimming and J lost 6 bases; unmatched junction nucleotides: 4. Germline CDR1 is SNHLY and CDR2 is FYNNEI. The CDR3 spans 13 residues.

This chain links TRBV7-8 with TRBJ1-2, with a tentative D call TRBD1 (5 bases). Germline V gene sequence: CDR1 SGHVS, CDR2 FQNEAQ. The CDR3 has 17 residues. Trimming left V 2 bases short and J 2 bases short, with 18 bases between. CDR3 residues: CASSLLVGEGLNYGYTF. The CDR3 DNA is TGTGCCAGCAGCTTATTGGTGGGGGAGGGCTTAAACTATGGCTACACCTTC.

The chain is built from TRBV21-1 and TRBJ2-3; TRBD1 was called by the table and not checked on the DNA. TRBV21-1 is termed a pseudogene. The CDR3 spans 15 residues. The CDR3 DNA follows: TGTGCCAGCAGCCCGACAGGGAATCGGCCAGATACGCAGTATTTT. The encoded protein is CASSPTGNRPDTQYF.

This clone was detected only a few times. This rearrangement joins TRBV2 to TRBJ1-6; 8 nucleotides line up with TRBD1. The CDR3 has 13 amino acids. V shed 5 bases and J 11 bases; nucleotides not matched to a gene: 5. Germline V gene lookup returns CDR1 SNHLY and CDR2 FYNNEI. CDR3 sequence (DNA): TGTGCCAGCAGTCCGGGACAGGTGGCACCCCTCCACTTT. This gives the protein CASSPGQVAPLHF.

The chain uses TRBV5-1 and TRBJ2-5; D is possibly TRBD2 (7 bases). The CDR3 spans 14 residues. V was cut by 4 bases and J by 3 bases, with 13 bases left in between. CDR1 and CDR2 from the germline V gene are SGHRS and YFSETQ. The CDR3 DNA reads TGCGCCAGCAGCACTGAAGGGGGGGAAGAGACCCAGTACTTC. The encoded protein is CASSTEGGEETQYF.

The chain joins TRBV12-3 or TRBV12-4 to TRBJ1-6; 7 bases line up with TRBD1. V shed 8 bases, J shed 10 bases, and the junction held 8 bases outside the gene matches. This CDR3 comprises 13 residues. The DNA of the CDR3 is TGTGCCAGCGCCGGACAGGAAGGCTCACCCCTCCACTTT. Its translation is CASAGQEGSPLHF.

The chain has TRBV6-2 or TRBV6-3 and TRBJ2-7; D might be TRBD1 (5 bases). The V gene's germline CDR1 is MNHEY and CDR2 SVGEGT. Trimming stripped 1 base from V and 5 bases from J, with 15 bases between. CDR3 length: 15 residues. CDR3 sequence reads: CASSYLMSGLHEQYF. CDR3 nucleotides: TGTGCCAGCAGTTACTTGATGTCAGGGTTGCACGAGCAGTACTTC.

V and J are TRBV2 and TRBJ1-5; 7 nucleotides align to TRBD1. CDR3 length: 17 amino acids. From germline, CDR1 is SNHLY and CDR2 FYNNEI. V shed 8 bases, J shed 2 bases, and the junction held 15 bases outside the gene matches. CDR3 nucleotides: TGTGCCAGCGGACGGGGCAGGGGGATTAGAGGCAATCAGCCCCAGCATTTT. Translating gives CASGRGRGIRGNQPQHF.

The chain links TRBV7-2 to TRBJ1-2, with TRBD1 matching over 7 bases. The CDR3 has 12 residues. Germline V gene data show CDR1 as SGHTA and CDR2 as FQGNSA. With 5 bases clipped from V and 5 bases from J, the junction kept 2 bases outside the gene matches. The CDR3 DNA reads TGTGCCAGCAGCCAACAGGGGTATGGCTACACCTTC. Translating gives CASSQQGYGYTF.

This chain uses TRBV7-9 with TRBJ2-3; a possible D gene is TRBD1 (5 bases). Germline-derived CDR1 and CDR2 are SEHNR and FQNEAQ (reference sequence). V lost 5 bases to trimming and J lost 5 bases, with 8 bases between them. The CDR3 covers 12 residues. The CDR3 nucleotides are TGTGCCAGCAGCGCCCAGGGAGATACGCAGTATTTT. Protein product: CASSAQGDTQYF.

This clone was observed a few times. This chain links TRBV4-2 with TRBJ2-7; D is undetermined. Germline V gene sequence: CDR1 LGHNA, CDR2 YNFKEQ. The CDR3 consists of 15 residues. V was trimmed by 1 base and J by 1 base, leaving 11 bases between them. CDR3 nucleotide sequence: TGTGCCAGCAGCCAAGCGTTCGGGTCTTCCTACGAGCAGTACTTC. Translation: CASSQAFGSSYEQYF.

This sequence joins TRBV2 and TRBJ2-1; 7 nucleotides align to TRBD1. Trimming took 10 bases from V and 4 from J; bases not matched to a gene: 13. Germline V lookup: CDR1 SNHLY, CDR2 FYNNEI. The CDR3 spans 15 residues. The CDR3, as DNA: TGTGCCAATTCTCCCGGGACAGAGATTTACAATGAGCAGTTCTTC. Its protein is CANSPGTEIYNEQFF.

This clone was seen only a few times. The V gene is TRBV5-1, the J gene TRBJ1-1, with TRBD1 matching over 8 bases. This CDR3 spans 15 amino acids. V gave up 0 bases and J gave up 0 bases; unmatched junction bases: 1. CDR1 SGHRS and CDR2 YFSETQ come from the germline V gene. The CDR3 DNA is TGCGCCAGCAGCTTGGAGACAGGGGTGAACACTGAAGCTTTCTTT. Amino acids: CASSLETGVNTEAFF.

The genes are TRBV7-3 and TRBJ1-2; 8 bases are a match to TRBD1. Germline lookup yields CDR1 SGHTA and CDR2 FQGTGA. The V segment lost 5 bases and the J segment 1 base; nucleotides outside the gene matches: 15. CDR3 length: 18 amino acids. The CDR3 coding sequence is TGTGCCAGCAGCACCCGCTACCTGCGACAGGGGTTTAACTATGGCTACACCTTC. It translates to CASSTRYLRQGFNYGYTF.